A single sample gave rise to the 8 T cell receptor beta chains below, sequenced in a study of blood T cells in healthy people across ages. For the second PCR, which ran for 7 to 11 cycles, a sample-barcoded 5' primer and a J-beta primer mix were used. In TCRdb, the 5' RACE reads were re-called with MiXCR into one record per CDR3 protein. The data show 800,000 to 950,000 distinct CDR3 sequences, 29% seen once. These same data were also listed under a study on T cells of mothers and their children.

Source material: blood. The receptor source for this set is a middle-aged woman in good health.

This clonotype was found many times. The V call is TRBV28, the J call TRBJ2-3, with 9 bases matching TRBD2. The CDR3 consists of 14 residues. After removal of 6 bases from V and 4 bases from J, the junction contained 5 bases not matched to a gene. The germline V gene encodes CDR1 MDHEN and CDR2 SYDVKM. For the CDR3, the DNA is TGTGCCAGCAGAGGGCGGGGGGGTTCAGATACGCAGTATTTT. It is translated as CASRGRGGSDTQYF.

Of note for this clonotype: A junction boundary mismatches the germline segment, possibly from a read error. The rearrangement uses TRBV18 and TRBJ2-7; no firm D call. The V gene's germline CDR1 is KGHSH and CDR2 LQKENI. This CDR3 comprises 12 residues. The DNA for the CDR3 is TGTGCCAGCTCACCCCGGTCCTCCGAGCAGTACTTC. Amino acid sequence: CASSPRSSEQYF.

The gene calls are TRBV7-8 and TRBJ2-3; a possible D gene is TRBD2 (5 bases). The germline V gene encodes CDR1 SGHVS and CDR2 FQNEAQ. There are 14 residues in the CDR3. Trimming cost V 0 bases and J 10 bases, with 14 bases left between them. Here the CDR3 reads CASSLANNGVAQYF. The CDR3 nucleotides are TGTGCCAGCAGCTTAGCGAATAACGGGGTTGCGCAGTATTTT.

The J gene is TRBJ2-7, the V gene TRBV30; 7 positions agree with TRBD1. The V gene's germline CDR1 is GTSNPN and CDR2 SVGIG (reference sequence). The V gene end was trimmed by 0 bases and the J gene end by 3 bases; junction bases not matched to a gene: 5. The CDR3 loop spans 14 amino acids. The CDR3 reads CAWSVLGTVYEQYF. The CDR3 DNA reads TGTGCCTGGAGTGTACTCGGGACAGTCTACGAGCAGTACTTC.

This clonotype came up many times. This chain links TRBV20-1 with TRBJ2-7; D ambiguous. The CDR3 length is 12 residues. The germline V gene encodes CDR1 DFQATT and CDR2 SNEGSKA (reference sequence). The CDR3 sequence: CSPRAPPYEQYF. The DNA for the CDR3 is TGCAGCCCTCGGGCCCCCCCCTACGAGCAGTACTTC.

This clonotype came up once. This chain joins TRBV29-1 and TRBJ1-3; maybe TRBD1 (5 bases). There are 14 residues in the CDR3. Between the trimmed V and J ends, which lost 6 bases and 2 bases, there was a span of 14 bases. In germline, CDR1 is SQVTM, CDR2 ANQGSEA. The CDR3 nucleotides read TGCAGCGTGGACCCCCCGGGGGCTGGAAACACCATATATTTT. Its translation: CSVDPPGAGNTIYF.

The rearrangement links TRBV5-6 to TRBJ2-3; D is ambiguous. The CDR3 consists of 15 residues. Trimming stripped 6 bases from V and 0 bases from J, with 14 bases between. Looked up from germline, CDR1 is SGHDT and CDR2 is YYEEEE. The CDR3: CASKWRRSSTDTQYF. The CDR3 coding sequence is TGTGCCAGCAAGTGGCGGAGATCTAGCACAGATACGCAGTATTTT.

This clonotype is a singleton in its sample. The chain recombines TRBV28 with TRBJ1-2, with TRBD1 as a possible D gene (5 bases). The V gene lost 7 bases and the J gene lost 4 bases, with 16 bases spanning the gap. The germline gives CDR1 MDHEN, CDR2 SYDVKM. This CDR3 contains 14 residues. The CDR3 here is CASTGNIPGYGYTF. The CDR3 bases are TGTGCCAGCACAGGGAACATACCTGGCTATGGCTACACCTTC.